This T cell receptor beta chain was sequenced in a study of T cell changes during pregnancy in multiple sclerosis. Libraries were prepared by immunoSEQ multiplex PCR; TCRdb keeps only in-frame clonotypes and omits some of them. Of under 80,000 clones listed, over 80% are singletons. From germline, CDR1 is SGDLS and CDR2 YYNGEE. The CDR3 runs 11 residues. Trimming stripped 7 bases from V and 10 bases from J, with 12 bases between. This TCR came from a female donor with multiple sclerosis, enrolled in a pregnancy study. The chain uses TRBV9 and TRBJ2-1, with a tentative D call TRBD1 (6 bases). This material consisted of CD4+ T cells from peripheral blood mononuclear cells, taken in the second trimester of pregnancy. The CDR3 reads CASGDRGEQFF. CDR3 DNA sequence: TGTGCCAGCGGCGATAGGGGGGAGCAGTTCTTC.